The clone carrying this T cell receptor (beta chain) showed up just once. This specimen comes from a study of T cell changes during pregnancy in multiple sclerosis. Assay: immunoSEQ multiplex PCR; the TCRdb copy retains only in-frame clones and omits some. The sample yields 85,000 to 100,000 clones, roughly 92% seen once. The length of the CDR3 is 15 residues. Germline V gene lookup returns CDR1 LNHDA and CDR2 SQIVND (reference sequence). Losses at the gene ends were 6 bases for V and 6 bases for J; bases not matched to a gene: 7. Here the sequenced sample was peripheral blood, taken in the first trimester of pregnancy. This clonotype originated in a female donor with multiple sclerosis, enrolled in a pregnancy study. This chain links TRBV19 with TRBJ1-5; TRBD1 matches 11 bases. Here the CDR3 reads CASRSTGTGGQPQHF. In DNA, the CDR3 is TGTGCCAGTAGGAGCACCGGGACAGGGGGTCAGCCCCAGCATTTT.